The source of this T cell receptor (beta chain) is a study of vaccination and CD4 T cells after COVID-19. Study details: Each enrolled participant received a two-dose regimen of either BNT162b2 or mRNA-1273 vaccine. Study observations and caveats: SARS-CoV-2-reactive clonotype medians increased from roughly 22 to 38, not significantly.

Note on this clonotype: The antigen is unknown.

Sequencing of cultured CD4+ T cell DNA used the Oncomine TCR Beta short-read assay. TCRdb re-analysed the PCR reads in MiXCR, keeping a single row per CDR3 protein. Of approximately 20,000 distinct CDR3 sequences listed, 60% to 70% are singletons. Treatment noted: roughly 10-day PBMC culture with coronavirus spike peptide pools or control peptides (ViraFEST assay). PCR positivity dates ran from March to December 2020, preceding US Alpha, Beta and Delta variants. Days 3 and 7 saw half the medium replaced with fresh IL-2 medium. The CDR3 consists of 14 residues. Between the trimmed V and J ends, which lost 9 bases and 2 bases, there was a span of 13 bases. Germline V gives CDR1 ENHRY, CDR2 SYGVKD.

The chain recombines TRBV10-3 with TRBJ2-2, with D hard to call. The TCR sequence derives from a human donor who had recovered from COVID-19. The sequenced sample was CD4+ T cells from blood, cultured in vitro. The CDR3 is CAIKLGPNTGELFF. The CDR3 coding sequence is TGTGCCATTAAACTCGGGCCAAACACCGGGGAGCTGTTTTTT.